The next 8 T cell receptor beta chains were all read from a single sample in a study of blood T cell repertoires in COVID-19. TCRdb's table, derived via immunoSEQ multiplex PCR, lists solely in-frame clones and lacks some. The sample holds about 170,000 clones, around 78% seen once. Sequenced input: PBMCs or T cells enriched from blood (not recorded which). These receptors were collected from a woman in her forties or fifties who had recovered from COVID-19.

The chain joins TRBV11-2 to TRBJ2-6; the D gene is possibly TRBD1 (5 bases). Germline loops: CDR1 SGHAT, CDR2 FQNNGV. Deletions cut 3 bases from V and 0 bases from J, with 18 bases between. The length of the CDR3 is 19 residues. CDR3: CASSLGWQGRSSGANVLTF. CDR3 nucleotide sequence: TGTGCCAGCAGCTTGGGGTGGCAGGGTAGAAGCTCTGGGGCCAACGTCCTGACTTTC.

The rearrangement links TRBV27 to TRBJ2-1; 9 bases agree with TRBD2. V lost 3 bases to trimming and J lost 0 bases; unmatched junction nucleotides: 3. Germline loops: CDR1 MNHEY, CDR2 SMNVEV (reference sequence). The CDR3 length is 16 residues. As DNA, the CDR3 is TGTGCCAGCAGTTTCCTAGCGGGAACCTCCTACAATGAGCAGTTCTTC. Its protein is CASSFLAGTSYNEQFF.

The chain is built from TRBV12-5 and TRBJ2-2, with D perhaps TRBD2 (6 bases). The CDR3 runs 16 residues. Germline CDR1 reads LGHNT; CDR2 reads FRNRAP. The ends were cut back, 7 bases at V and 5 bases at J, with 20 bases in the middle. The CDR3 nucleotides read TGTGCTAGTGCCCCCGGGAAGGGAGGTGGGACCGGGGAGCTGTTTTTT. Residues: CASAPGKGGGTGELFF.

This chain joins TRBV12-3 or TRBV12-4 and TRBJ1-1, with D perhaps TRBD1 (6 bases). Trimming left V 7 bases short and J 10 bases short, with 19 bases between. CDR3 size: 13 residues. CDR3 coding DNA: TGTGCCAGCACCTTACAGGGAGTATCGAGAGCTTTCTTT. This sequence encodes CASTLQGVSRAFF.

The chain carries TRBV7-2 and TRBJ2-1; tentative D call: TRBD1 (6 bases). V was cut by 1 base and J by 13 bases, with 20 bases left in between. The germline V gene has CDR1 SGHTA and CDR2 FQGNSA. The CDR3 is 15 amino acids. The DNA of the CDR3 is TGTGCCAGCAGCTTAGGGCAGGGGCGGAGGAGCTTCCAGTTCTTC. As protein: CASSLGQGRRSFQFF.

V and J are TRBV7-9 and TRBJ2-5, with TRBD1 identical over 11 bases. The CDR3 contains 14 residues. The V and J ends lost 6 bases and 4 bases, in that order; junction bases with no gene match: 4. CDR1 is SEHNR, CDR2 FQNEAQ, per germline (reference sequence). The CDR3 region is CASSSGQGAETQYF. The DNA for the CDR3 is TGTGCCAGCAGTTCCGGACAGGGGGCAGAGACCCAGTACTTC.

The gene calls are TRBV13 and TRBJ2-3; 8 bases fit TRBD1. CDR1 is PRHDT, CDR2 FYEKMQ, per germline (reference sequence). This CDR3 contains 16 residues. V was clipped by 5 bases and J by 3 bases; unmatched bases: 10. The CDR3 DNA sequence: TGTGCCAGCAGCCCCTGGGACAGGAGGGCTACAGATACGCAGTATTTT. It is translated as CASSPWDRRATDTQYF.

This clone was seen once. The gene calls are TRBV7-9 and TRBJ2-1; the match to TRBD2 covers 10 bases. This CDR3 spans 15 amino acids. The ends lost 4 bases at V and 10 bases at J; junction bases unmatched: 10. Germline-derived CDR1 and CDR2 are SEHNR and FQNEAQ (reference sequence). The CDR3 DNA follows: TGTGCCAGCAGCTCTAGCGGGGGCCGTAGAGGGGAGCAGTTCTTC. Protein product: CASSSSGGRRGEQFF.